What follows are 8 T cell receptor beta chains derived from one specimen sequenced in a study of blood T cells in healthy people across ages. A second PCR of about 6 to 12 cycles used a sample-barcoded 5' primer and a J-beta primer mix. TCRdb reanalysed the 5' RACE reads using MiXCR and keeps one entry per CDR3 protein. In the table there are 1.5 million or so distinct CDR3 sequences, approximately 39% of which are singletons. Specimen: blood. The receptors originated from a woman aged 18 to 35 in good health.

The table lists this clonotype with a few counts. The rearrangement joins TRBV9 to TRBJ2-5; 9 bases are shared with TRBD1. This CDR3 has 14 amino acids. Germline lookup yields CDR1 SGDLS and CDR2 YYNGEE. The V gene end was trimmed by 2 bases and the J gene end by 4 bases; junction bases not matched to a gene: 3. DNA for the CDR3: TGTGCCAGCAGCGTGGACAGGGGTGGAGAGACCCAGTACTTC. Translating it yields CASSVDRGGETQYF.

There are a few counts of this clonotype. The chain is built from TRBV4-1 and TRBJ1-2, with D perhaps TRBD1 (5 bases). This CDR3 region has 15 residues. In germline, CDR1 is MGHRA, CDR2 YSYEKL. Trimming left V 4 bases short and J 5 bases short, with 17 bases between. CDR3 bases: TGCGCCAGCAGCCCGACCGGGACTGAACTATATGGCTACACCTTC. Translation: CASSPTGTELYGYTF.

The V and J genes are TRBV4-1 and TRBJ2-3; maybe TRBD1 (6 bases). Trimming pared 4 bases from V and 1 base from J, leaving 15 bases between. CDR1 and CDR2 from the germline V gene are MGHRA and YSYEKL. The CDR3 loop spans 16 amino acids. The DNA of the CDR3 is TGCGCCAGCAGCCCACCACCTGGACAGCGCACAGATACGCAGTATTTT. As protein: CASSPPPGQRTDTQYF.

The V and J genes are TRBV28 and TRBJ2-1, with unresolved D. The CDR3 totals 13 residues. Trimming pared 5 bases from V and 5 bases from J, leaving 10 bases between. In germline, CDR1 is MDHEN, CDR2 SYDVKM. The CDR3 is CASSTKLNNEQFF. CDR3 DNA sequence: TGTGCCAGCAGTACCAAATTAAACAATGAGCAGTTCTTC.

The rearrangement links TRBV20-1 to TRBJ2-7, with 8 nucleotides matching TRBD1. Germline lookup yields CDR1 DFQATT and CDR2 SNEGSKA (reference sequence). Germline trimming cut 0 bases from V and 5 bases from J; bases unmatched to any gene: 6. The CDR3 has 14 amino acids. CDR3 sequence (DNA): TGCAGTGCTAGAGATGACCGGACAGGGAACGAGCAGTACTTC. This codes for CSARDDRTGNEQYF.

The genes are TRBV24-1 and TRBJ2-3; possibly TRBD1 for D (5 bases). V dropped 2 bases and J dropped 4 bases, with 12 bases sitting between them. The CDR3 loop spans 15 amino acids. The germline gives CDR1 KGHDR, CDR2 SFDVKD. The CDR3 reads CATSDSRQWADTQYF. CDR3 DNA sequence: TGTGCCACCAGTGATTCCCGACAGTGGGCAGATACGCAGTATTTT.

This clonotype has a handful of counts. V and J are TRBV7-8 and TRBJ2-1, with TRBD2 as a possible D gene (5 bases). V was trimmed by 0 bases and J by 0 bases, leaving 12 bases between them. Looked up from germline, CDR1 is SGHVS and CDR2 is FQNEAQ. CDR3 length equals 17 residues. The CDR3 nucleotides are TGTGCCAGCAGCTTAGCGCGGGTGATAAGCTCCTACAATGAGCAGTTCTTC. This sequence encodes CASSLARVISSYNEQFF.

This clonotype was counted between two and nine times. V gene TRBV7-8 combines with J gene TRBJ2-1; no clear D gene. V dropped 5 bases and J dropped 11 bases, with 13 bases sitting between them. Per germline, CDR1 SGHVS and CDR2 FQNEAQ. The CDR3 length is 12 residues. The CDR3 here is CASSPDGPKQFF. CDR3 DNA: TGTGCCAGCAGCCCCGACGGGCCCAAGCAGTTCTTC.